This T cell receptor (beta chain) was retrieved from a study of blood T cell repertoires in COVID-19. As for the study in general: The United States, Italy and Spain supplied acute and convalescent COVID-19 samples. PBMCs, B-cell-depleted T cells, or T cells provided the cDNA or gDNA that made up the material.

This CDR3 region has 17 residues. Germline CDR1 reads MNHEY; CDR2 reads SMNVEV (reference sequence). Losses at the gene ends were 6 bases for V and 3 bases for J; bases not matched to a gene: 8. In the authors' workflow: Nucleated cell number was recorded as an estimate derived from reference gene primer amplification. The assay was immunoSEQ multiplex PCR, and TCRdb's table has in-frame clones only and misses some. V and J calls and clone size come straight from that table; D and trimming were deduced from the DNA. Of 220,000 or so clones listed, approximately 85% were seen once; the top ten hold roughly 2.8%.

This chain joins TRBV27 and TRBJ2-1; 13 bases fit TRBD2. The clonotype was recovered from a man aged 50 to 60 who had recovered from COVID-19. The sequenced sample consisted of peripheral blood. CDR3 bases: TGTGCCAGCAGCCCGGGACTAGCGGGACTACGCTACAATGAGCAGTTCTTC. Translation: CASSPGLAGLRYNEQFF.